Shown below are 9 T cell receptor beta chains from a single sample sequenced in a study of T cells in Graves' hyperthyroidism and ophthalmopathy. Authors of the study amplified TCR beta CDR3 regions from RNA transcripts. First-round RT-PCR targeting the TCR CDR3 was performed with the HTBI primer set. TCRdb used MiXCR to reprocess the multiplex PCR reads, holding one entry per CDR3 protein. The repertoire holds about 640,000 distinct CDR3 sequences, around 20% seen once, with 34% in the top ten. The sample was blood. Every receptor here comes from a man aged 25-45 years with Graves' ophthalmopathy.

The chain links TRBV12-3 or TRBV12-4 to TRBJ1-1; maybe TRBD1 (6 bases). Trimming removed 5 bases at V and 3 bases at J, with 10 bases between. This CDR3 region has 13 residues. The CDR3 DNA reads as TGTGCCAGCAGTACTACAGGGTACACTGAAGCTTTCTTT. Residues: CASSTTGYTEAFF.

The V call is TRBV5-5, the J call TRBJ1-4; TRBD1 matches 8 bases. The CDR3 length is 15 residues. CDR1 is SGHKS, CDR2 YYEKEE, per germline (reference sequence). V was pared by 4 bases and J by 5 bases, with 7 bases of the junction left unmatched. The CDR3 DNA sequence: TGTGCCAGCAGCCGGACAGGGACCTTCAATGAAAAACTGTTTTTT. The encoded protein is CASSRTGTFNEKLFF.

The chain has TRBV7-2 and TRBJ2-1; 8 bases map to TRBD1. This CDR3 region has 20 residues. The trim removed 5 bases at V and 1 base at J, leaving 19 bases unmatched. Germline V gene lookup returns CDR1 SGHTA and CDR2 FQGNSA. The CDR3 DNA reads as TGTGCCAGCAGCGCTCCCAGGGGACAGGTTTACTCCCCATCCTACAATGAGCAGTTCTTC. It yields the protein CASSAPRGQVYSPSYNEQFF.

Remarks on this clonotype: This may come from a read error, since a much larger clone is one base off. The chain recombines TRBV7-9 with TRBJ2-7; TRBD1 matches at 9 bases. Germline CDR1 SEHNR, CDR2 FQNEAQ (reference sequence). The junction had 6 bases not matched to a gene; V was cut back by 5 bases and J by 7 bases. The CDR3 runs to 13 residues. Written as DNA, the CDR3 is TGTGCCAGCAGCCGTGACAGGGGGTCAGAGCAGTACTTC. It encodes CASSRDRGSEQYF.

This clonotype has a count of ten or more. The rearrangement uses TRBV14 and TRBJ2-7; 12 positions match TRBD1. The germline V gene has CDR1 SGHDN and CDR2 FVKESK. The J segment lost 2 bases and the V segment lost 5 bases, leaving 4 bases of the junction unmatched. CDR3 length: 15 amino acids. The CDR3 spells CASSFRDRGPYEQYF. The CDR3 DNA reads as TGTGCCAGCAGCTTCCGGGACAGGGGGCCCTACGAGCAGTACTTC.

This clonotype was counted a single time. The gene calls are TRBV7-2 and TRBJ2-5; possibly TRBD1 or TRBD2 for D (5 bases each). Germline V lookup: CDR1 SGHTA, CDR2 FQGNSA. Deletions cut 5 bases from V and 4 bases from J, with 17 bases between. This CDR3 comprises 15 residues. Here the CDR3 DNA reads TGTGCCAGCAGCCTCTCGGGCCTGAGGGGAGAGACCCAGTACTTC. Its protein is CASSLSGLRGETQYF.

The chain employs TRBV19 and TRBJ2-4, with D maybe TRBD1 (5 bases). Germline CDR1 LNHDA, CDR2 SQIVND (reference sequence). CDR3 size: 17 residues. V lost 3 bases to trimming and J lost 5 bases, with 20 bases between them. The CDR3 region is CASSIIVDVDRENIQYF. The CDR3 DNA is TGTGCCAGTAGTATTATCGTTGATGTCGACAGAGAAAACATTCAGTACTTC.

This clonotype appeared many times. The rearrangement links TRBV2 to TRBJ2-7; TRBD2 might be the D (6 bases). Per germline, CDR1 SNHLY and CDR2 FYNNEI. The CDR3 is made up of 13 amino acids. Trimming took 9 bases from V and 3 from J, leaving 15 bases between them. CDR3: CASRGDSFYEQYF. DNA for the CDR3: TGTGCCAGTCGAGGGGACTCCTTCTACGAGCAGTACTTC.

The chain joins TRBV7-9 to TRBJ2-1; the D is unclear. This CDR3 region has 15 residues. The V gene lost 3 bases and the J gene lost 2 bases, with 11 bases spanning the gap. Germline V CDR1 and CDR2: SEHNR, FQNEAQ (reference sequence). The CDR3 DNA is TGTGCCAGCAGCTTGGGGTTAGGAACCTACAATGAGCAGTTCTTC. Translated, it gives CASSLGLGTYNEQFF.